This TCR beta chain was identified during a study of cytomegalovirus exposure and HLA in healthy donors. The donors were part of the validation cohort of 95 to 150 subjects. That cohort was separate from the first cohort, which comprised under 700 subjects. V shed 4 bases and J 3 bases; nucleotides not matched to a gene: 9. Germline V CDR1 and CDR2: MDHEN, SYDVKM. There are 15 residues in the CDR3. Regarding the study as a whole: The study put about 180 TCR beta chains on its list as cytomegalovirus-associated. For most TCR sequences rarity was the rule, although some public TCRs occurred in many donors. It was found in a later analysis that first-cohort TCR clusters tended to co-occur in the 90 to 150 validation repertoires.

Assay used: immunoSEQ multiplex PCR; TCRdb lists only in-frame clones, some missing. The sample shows roughly 71,000 clones, 94% of them seen only once. This clone occurred once. Its antigen remains unknown. This chain connects TRBV28 to TRBJ2-7, with 7 nucleotides matching TRBD1. Input material: PBMCs. This clonotype was sampled from a woman between 18 and 29 years old in good health and CMV-seronegative. In DNA form, the CDR3 reads TGTGCCAGCAGTTGGGGCAGGGACAGCTACTACGAGCAGTACTTC. Translation: CASSWGRDSYYEQYF.